Shown below are 17 T cell receptor beta chains from a single sample sequenced in a study of early T cells in non-severe SARS-CoV-2 infection. MiXCR was run by TCRdb on the 5' RACE reads, yielding one entry per CDR3 protein. There are around 58,000 distinct CDR3 sequences in the sample; roughly 8% occur only once, and more than 9% lies in the top ten. Material: whole blood, obtained at baseline. These receptors were taken from an adult who was a healthcare worker with PCR-confirmed SARS-CoV-2 infection or an uninfected control (not recorded which).

This clonotype appeared many times. The CDR3 nucleotides read TGTGCCAGCAGTCCTTATACCGGGACAGGAACCTTGTACACGCAGTATTTT. Its translation: CASSPYTGTGTLYTQYF. The rearrangement joins TRBV27 to TRBJ2-3; TRBD1 agrees at 8 bases. CDR1 and CDR2 from the germline V gene are MNHEY and SMNVEV (reference sequence). CDR3 length: 17 residues. Unmatched junction bases numbered 19, after V lost 5 bases and J lost 9 bases.

V is TRBV9 and J is TRBJ2-1; 8 bases agree with TRBD2. Germline values: CDR1 SGDLS, CDR2 YYNGEE. The CDR3 covers 15 residues. The J segment lost 8 bases and the V segment lost 2 bases, leaving 9 bases of the junction unmatched. The CDR3 here is CASSVGGASTDEQFF. The CDR3 nucleotides are TGTGCCAGCAGCGTCGGGGGGGCCTCCACCGATGAGCAGTTCTTC.

This clonotype was recorded many times. V gene TRBV7-2 combines with J gene TRBJ2-7, with 9 bases aligning to TRBD2. V trimming: 6 bases; J trimming: 0 bases; junction bases outside the gene matches: 6. The germline CDR1 and CDR2 sequences are SGHTA and FQGNSA. The CDR3 covers 15 residues. The CDR3 DNA reads as TGTGCCAGCAGGTTGGGACTAGCTGGCTCCTACGAGCAGTACTTC. This codes for CASRLGLAGSYEQYF. The variable domain in full, completed from reference TRBV7-2 and TRBJ2-7, reads GAGVSQSPSNKVTEKGKDVELRCDPISGHTALYWYRQSLGQGLEFLIYFQGNSAPDKSGLPSDRFSAERTGGSVSTLTIQRTQQEDSAVYLCASRLGLAGSYEQYFGPGTRLTVT.

The chain recombines TRBV19 with TRBJ2-5; tentatively, D is TRBD1 (7 bases). The germline V gene encodes CDR1 LNHDA and CDR2 SQIVND (reference sequence). This CDR3 spans 15 amino acids. Trimming removed 10 bases at V and 2 bases at J, with 20 bases between. CDR3 sequence: CATTRQGLGQETQYF. CDR3 bases: TGTGCCACAACACGACAGGGACTTGGACAAGAGACCCAGTACTTC.

This clonotype has just a few counts. The chain couples TRBV13 to TRBJ1-3; D is unclear. The CDR3 is 16 residues long. Looked up from germline, CDR1 is PRHDT and CDR2 is FYEKMQ (reference sequence). Trimming pared 7 bases from V and 0 bases from J, leaving 16 bases between. The CDR3 here is CASTFGSLNSGNTIYF. The CDR3 DNA follows: TGTGCCAGCACGTTCGGGTCGCTTAACTCTGGAAACACCATATATTTT.

This clonotype was seen more than once but under ten times. J is TRBJ2-3 and V is TRBV12-3 or TRBV12-4, with D maybe TRBD2 (5 bases). V shed 3 bases and J shed 0 bases, with 10 bases lying between them. The length of the CDR3 is 15 residues. CDR3 amino acids: CASSFGGGSTDTQYF. In DNA form, the CDR3 reads TGTGCCAGCAGTTTCGGCGGAGGCAGCACAGATACGCAGTATTTT.

This clonotype has a count of ten or more. V and J are TRBV27 and TRBJ2-1; 7 bases are shared with TRBD2. Germline assignment: CDR1 MNHEY and CDR2 SMNVEV (reference sequence). After removal of 0 bases from V and 0 bases from J, the junction contained 14 bases not matched to a gene. This CDR3 has 20 amino acids. The CDR3 DNA is TGTGCCAGCAGTTTATCGGCACTAACTAGCGCTGCGAGCTCCTACAATGAGCAGTTCTTC. This sequence encodes CASSLSALTSAASSYNEQFF.

The CDR3 reads CASSSVAGAVGELFF. The CDR3 nucleotides are TGTGCCAGCAGTTCCGTAGCGGGAGCGGTCGGGGAGCTGTTTTTT. This chain joins TRBV27 and TRBJ2-2; 9 nucleotides agree with TRBD2. V was pared by 4 bases and J by 7 bases, with 7 bases of the junction left unmatched. This CDR3 comprises 15 residues. From germline, CDR1 is MNHEY and CDR2 SMNVEV (reference sequence).

This clonotype occurred many times. The J gene is TRBJ2-1, the V gene TRBV6-2 or TRBV6-3; D is unresolved. Looked up from germline, CDR1 is MNHEY and CDR2 is SVGEGT. There are 13 residues in the CDR3. Deletions cut 3 bases from V and 2 bases from J, with 5 bases between. The CDR3 DNA is TGTGCCAGCAGTTATGAAGCCTACAATGAGCAGTTCTTC. This sequence encodes CASSYEAYNEQFF.

This clonotype has a handful of counts. V and J are TRBV12-3 or TRBV12-4 and TRBJ2-5; TRBD2 aligns across 9 bases. The V segment lost 6 bases and the J segment 5 bases; nucleotides outside the gene matches: 7. The CDR3 totals 14 residues. This CDR3 is CASSSHAGGETQYF. The CDR3, as DNA: TGTGCCAGCAGCTCCCACGCGGGAGGGGAGACCCAGTACTTC.

The table lists this clonotype with many counts. V is TRBV10-1 and J is TRBJ2-7; D possibly uses TRBD1 or TRBD2 (5 bases each). This CDR3 region has 14 residues. V was pared by 5 bases and J by 5 bases, with 16 bases between. Germline CDR1 and CDR2: WNHNN and SYGVQD (reference sequence). The chain's CDR3 is CASSPGHGTDEQYF. CDR3 coding DNA: TGCGCCAGCAGTCCTGGACATGGGACGGACGAGCAGTACTTC.

This clonotype was detected only a few times. The rearrangement joins TRBV20-1 to TRBJ2-1; 10 bases align to TRBD2. The V gene's germline CDR1 is DFQATT and CDR2 SNEGSKA (reference sequence). The CDR3 sequence is 14 residues long. Trimming cost V 5 bases and J 5 bases; bases outside gene matches: 6. The CDR3 DNA is TGCAGTGCTTTCCTAGCGGGAGCGAACAATGAGCAGTTCTTC. It yields the protein CSAFLAGANNEQFF.

This clonotype was picked up many times. J is TRBJ2-1 and V is TRBV7-9, with 15 bases identical to TRBD2. Trimming removed 4 bases from V and 9 bases from J; junction bases left unmatched: 16. Looked up from germline, CDR1 is SEHNR and CDR2 is FQNEAQ (reference sequence). The CDR3 consists of 19 residues. For the CDR3, the DNA is TGTGCCAGCAGCTCACTCCCGGGACTAGCGGGAGGTTGGGGCGGTGAGCAGTTCTTC. It specifies CASSSLPGLAGGWGGEQFF. The full variable domain, in which reference TRBV7-9 and TRBJ2-1 provide the parts outside the CDR3, is DTGVSQNPRHKITKRGQNVTFRCDPISEHNRLYWYRQTLGQGPEFLTYFQNEAQLEKSRLLSDRFSAERPKGSFSTLEIQRTEQGDSAMYLCASSSLPGLAGGWGGEQFFGPGTRLTVL.

This clonotype was counted at least ten times. The chain combines TRBV28 with TRBJ2-4; 16 nucleotides agree with TRBD2. From germline, CDR1 is MDHEN and CDR2 SYDVKM. J lost 0 bases, V lost 5 bases, and 16 bases had no gene match. CDR3 length: 22 residues. CDR3 nucleotides: TGTGCCAGCAGTCCAAGGACAGGAGTGGGACTAGCGGGAGGGATAGCCAAAAACATTCAGTACTTC. Protein product: CASSPRTGVGLAGGIAKNIQYF.

Within the sample, this clonotype is medium-sized. The V call is TRBV4-2, the J call TRBJ2-1, with TRBD2 identical over 9 bases. Germline CDR1 reads LGHNA; CDR2 reads YNFKEQ. Trimming cost V 0 bases and J 7 bases; bases outside gene matches: 10. The CDR3 runs 17 residues. In DNA, the CDR3 is TGTGCCAGCAGCCAAGAAGGGGGCGGGAGGGCCTTTAATGAGCAGTTCTTC. This codes for CASSQEGGGRAFNEQFF.

This clonotype was seen more than once but under ten times. The rearrangement links TRBV4-1 to TRBJ1-1, with D possibly matching TRBD1 (5 bases). The germline gives CDR1 MGHRA, CDR2 YSYEKL. Trimming pared 2 bases from V and 1 base from J, leaving 14 bases between. There are 16 residues in the CDR3. In nucleotides, the CDR3 is TGCGCCAGCAGCCAACCATCAGGGAGACCGAACACTGAAGCTTTCTTT. Translation: CASSQPSGRPNTEAFF.

This chain links TRBV28 with TRBJ1-2, with TRBD1 matching 7 bases. CDR1 is MDHEN, CDR2 SYDVKM, per germline. V lost 5 bases, J lost 4 bases, and 7 bases stayed unmatched. The CDR3 consists of 14 residues. The CDR3 loop is CASSLIGTAYGYTF. CDR3 nucleotide sequence: TGTGCCAGCAGTCTTATCGGGACAGCCTATGGCTACACCTTC.